The subject of this entry is one T cell receptor beta chain. The data derive from a study of CD8+ T cells in alopecia areata. The treatment denotes: oral pan-JAK inhibitor, 5-10 mg twice daily. The ends lost 5 bases at V and 4 bases at J; junction bases unmatched: 5. The germline gives CDR1 SEHNR, CDR2 FQNEAQ (reference sequence). This CDR3 contains 14 residues. Sequencing used cDNA as its template, made by extracting RNA and reverse transcribing it. Assay: immunoSEQ multiplex PCR; the TCRdb copy retains only in-frame clones and omits some. The sample holds 95,000 to 110,000 clones; roughly 89% are singletons and the top ten take under 25%.

The chain has TRBV7-9 and TRBJ2-7, with 10 bases that match TRBD1. This specimen consisted of CD8+ T cells sorted from blood, obtained at week 24, from a patient treated with tofacitinib. The origin of this receptor is a human donor with alopecia areata. The DNA for the CDR3 is TGTGCCAGCAGCCGGGACAGGGGCGGGTACGAGCAGTACTTC. It is translated as CASSRDRGGYEQYF.